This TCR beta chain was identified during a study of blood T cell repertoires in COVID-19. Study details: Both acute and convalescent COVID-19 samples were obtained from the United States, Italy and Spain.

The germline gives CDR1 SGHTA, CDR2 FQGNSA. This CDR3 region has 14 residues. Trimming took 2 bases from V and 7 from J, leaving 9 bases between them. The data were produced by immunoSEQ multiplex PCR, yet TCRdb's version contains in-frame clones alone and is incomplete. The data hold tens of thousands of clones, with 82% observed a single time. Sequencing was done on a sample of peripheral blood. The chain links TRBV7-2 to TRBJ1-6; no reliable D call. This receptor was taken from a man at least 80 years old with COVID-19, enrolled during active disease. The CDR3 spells CASSLRVSNSPLHF. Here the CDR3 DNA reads TGTGCCAGCAGCTTACGGGTCAGCAATTCACCCCTCCACTTT.